This T cell receptor (beta chain) was sequenced in a study of blood T cell repertoires in COVID-19. Whole-study context: Specimens from acute and convalescent COVID-19 originated in the United States, Italy and Spain. PBMCs, B-cell-depleted T cells, or T cells were the source of the cDNA or gDNA that made up the material.

The CDR3 spans 13 residues. CDR1 SGHTA and CDR2 FQGTGA come from the germline V gene. Trimming took off 5 bases at V and 6 bases at J, with 14 bases between the two ends. Per the study methods: Amplification from reference gene primers served as the basis for estimated nucleated cell counts. The repertoire was sequenced with immunoSEQ multiplex PCR; TCRdb's copy has only in-frame clones and lacks some. The V and J calls and clone size come from that table; D and trimming were worked out from the DNA. The table records about 260,000 clones, about 88% of them present only once. The receptor was derived from a man aged 55 to 69 who had recovered from COVID-19. Sample: peripheral blood. The genes are TRBV7-3 and TRBJ2-7, with a tentative D call TRBD1 (6 bases). Here the CDR3 DNA reads TGTGCCAGCAGCCTACTTACAGGGCCCGAGCAGTACTTC. Protein: CASSLLTGPEQYF.